This T cell receptor (beta chain) was documented in a study of cytomegalovirus exposure and HLA in healthy donors. Study summary: Counted in an early data release were roughly 87 million unique TCRs from HLA-typed donors.

CDR3 length: 17 amino acids. Trimming at V came to 2 bases and at J to 0 bases, leaving 5 bases not matched to a gene. Germline V gene lookup returns CDR1 SEHNR and CDR2 FQNEAQ (reference sequence). About this clone itself: What it binds is unknown.

Points from the study as a whole: Sequencing artifact likely explains a cluster of highly shared sequence variants. The study recorded some 160 TCR beta chains that were cytomegalovirus-associated. TRBV6-2, TRBV6-3 and some other V segments were excluded as indistinguishable.

It was with 60 Vbeta and 13 Jbeta primers that the PCR ran. The method was immunoSEQ multiplex PCR; TCRdb's version includes in-frame clones alone and lacks a portion of them. The table lists tens of thousands of clones, around 80% of them singletons. V and J are TRBV7-9 and TRBJ2-3; 10 nucleotides agree with TRBD2. The source material was PBMCs. This clonotype originated in a male donor in good health and CMV-seronegative. Here the CDR3 DNA reads TGTGCCAGCAGCTTAAGGGCTAGCGGGAGAAGCACAGATACGCAGTATTTT. This sequence encodes CASSLRASGRSTDTQYF.